The rows below give T cell receptor beta chains drawn from one sample of a study of early T cells in non-severe SARS-CoV-2 infection. Via MiXCR, TCRdb re-called the 5' RACE reads, giving one row per CDR3 protein. The sample lists about 66,000 distinct CDR3 sequences; around 8.7% were seen once. Sequenced: whole blood. The receptors stem from an adult who was a healthcare worker with PCR-confirmed SARS-CoV-2 infection or an uninfected control (not recorded which). CDR3s include the opening cysteine and the closing phenylalanine or tryptophan. Each record gives: V gene, D gene, clone size, J gene, CDR3 protein, CDR3 DNA. A D gene is named only where the DNA matches it firmly. Not every row has a clone size; where given, it reads once, few, many or a size class.

v_call: TRBV28; d_call: NA; clone_size: many; j_call: TRBJ1-5; cdr3_aa: CASSLFLGQPQHF; cdr3_nt: TGTGCCAGCAGTTTATTTCTCGGACAGCCCCAGCATTTT
v_call: TRBV7-3; d_call: NA; clone_size: many; j_call: TRBJ2-3; cdr3_aa: CASSLAYPGRPGDTQYF; cdr3_nt: TGTGCCAGCAGCTTAGCTTATCCGGGACGCCCGGGAGATACGCAGTATTTT
v_call: TRBV10-3; d_call: TRBD2; clone_size: NA; j_call: TRBJ2-2; cdr3_aa: CAISLAAPGLNTGELFF; cdr3_nt: TGTGCCATCAGCCTAGCGGCACCTGGATTAAACACCGGGGAGCTGTTTTTT
v_call: TRBV20-1; d_call: NA; clone_size: many; j_call: TRBJ2-1; cdr3_aa: CSARDEQFF; cdr3_nt: TGCAGTGCTAGAGATGAGCAGTTCTTC
v_call: TRBV5-6; d_call: TRBD1; clone_size: NA; j_call: TRBJ2-5; cdr3_aa: CASSLARGPETQYF; cdr3_nt: TGTGCCAGCAGCTTGGCGAGGGGGCCGGAGACCCAGTACTTC
v_call: TRBV6-5; d_call: NA; clone_size: NA; j_call: TRBJ2-2; cdr3_aa: CASSYFPRTGELFF; cdr3_nt: TGTGCCAGCAGTTACTTCCCACGGACCGGGGAGCTGTTTTTT
v_call: TRBV5-4; d_call: TRBD1; clone_size: many; j_call: TRBJ2-3; cdr3_aa: CASSETTGSTDTQYF; cdr3_nt: TGTGCCAGCAGCGAAACGACAGGGAGCACAGATACGCAGTATTTT
v_call: TRBV28; d_call: NA; clone_size: few; j_call: TRBJ2-3; cdr3_aa: CASSLRGGGTDTQYF; cdr3_nt: TGTGCCAGCAGTCTCCGGGGCGGGGGCACAGATACGCAGTATTTT
v_call: TRBV7-7; d_call: NA; clone_size: NA; j_call: TRBJ2-1; cdr3_aa: CASSLNIYNEQFF; cdr3_nt: TGTGCCAGCAGCTTGAACATCTACAATGAGCAGTTCTTC
v_call: TRBV19; d_call: TRBD2; clone_size: NA; j_call: TRBJ2-7; cdr3_aa: CASSIGLAGIYEQYF; cdr3_nt: TGTGCCAGTAGTATAGGACTAGCGGGTATCTACGAGCAGTACTTC
v_call: TRBV29-1; d_call: TRBD2; clone_size: many; j_call: TRBJ2-1; cdr3_aa: CSVSASGSYNEQFF; cdr3_nt: TGCAGCGTTAGCGCTAGCGGGAGTTACAATGAGCAGTTCTTC
v_call: TRBV7-6; d_call: NA; clone_size: NA; j_call: TRBJ1-1; cdr3_aa: CASSLVGGSTEAFF; cdr3_nt: TGTGCCAGCAGCTTAGTGGGGGGCTCCACTGAAGCTTTCTTT
v_call: TRBV7-9; d_call: TRBD2; clone_size: many; j_call: TRBJ2-1; cdr3_aa: CASSPRLAGVYAYYNEQFF; cdr3_nt: TGTGCCAGCAGCCCCCGACTAGCGGGAGTATACGCCTATTACAATGAGCAGTTCTTC
v_call: TRBV12-3/TRBV12-4; d_call: TRBD1; clone_size: many; j_call: TRBJ1-5; cdr3_aa: CASSPPTGGLENQPQHF; cdr3_nt: TGTGCCAGCAGCCCTCCGACAGGGGGACTTGAGAATCAGCCCCAGCATTTT
v_call: TRBV7-2; d_call: TRBD1; clone_size: few; j_call: TRBJ1-5; cdr3_aa: CASSPQGAINQPQHF; cdr3_nt: TGTGCCAGCAGCCCCCAGGGGGCCATCAATCAGCCCCAGCATTTT
v_call: TRBV7-2; d_call: NA; clone_size: NA; j_call: TRBJ2-7; cdr3_aa: CASSLGPESYEQYF; cdr3_nt: TGTGCCAGCAGCTTAGGTCCAGAATCCTACGAGCAGTACTTC
v_call: TRBV10-3; d_call: TRBD1; clone_size: many; j_call: TRBJ2-7; cdr3_aa: CAISDRGLYEQYF; cdr3_nt: TGTGCCATCAGCGACAGGGGGCTGTACGAGCAGTACTTC
v_call: TRBV16; d_call: TRBD1; clone_size: few; j_call: TRBJ1-1; cdr3_aa: CASSQSLGQGKSTEAFF; cdr3_nt: TGTGCCAGCAGCCAATCCCTAGGACAGGGGAAGAGCACTGAAGCTTTCTTT
v_call: TRBV20-1; d_call: NA; clone_size: NA; j_call: TRBJ2-3; cdr3_aa: CSASDGVAADTQYF; cdr3_nt: TGCAGTGCTAGTGACGGCGTGGCGGCAGATACGCAGTATTTT
v_call: TRBV5-1; d_call: NA; clone_size: many; j_call: TRBJ2-5; cdr3_aa: CASSLLGQGTQYF; cdr3_nt: TGCGCCAGCAGCTTGCTTGGGCAAGGGACCCAGTACTTC
v_call: TRBV29-1; d_call: TRBD1; clone_size: few; j_call: TRBJ2-3; cdr3_aa: CSVRSQGATQYF; cdr3_nt: TGCAGCGTAAGATCACAGGGGGCTACGCAGTATTTT
v_call: TRBV7-2; d_call: TRBD2; clone_size: few; j_call: TRBJ2-3; cdr3_aa: CASTNAGAADTQYF; cdr3_nt: TGTGCCAGCACCAACGCGGGAGCGGCAGATACGCAGTATTTT
v_call: TRBV4-2; d_call: TRBD1; clone_size: NA; j_call: TRBJ2-1; cdr3_aa: CASSRGQGRNEQFF; cdr3_nt: TGTGCCAGCAGCCGGGGACAGGGTAGGAATGAGCAGTTCTTC
v_call: TRBV7-9; d_call: TRBD2; clone_size: many; j_call: TRBJ2-5; cdr3_aa: CASSFAGEETQYF; cdr3_nt: TGTGCCAGCAGCTTCGCGGGAGAAGAGACCCAGTACTTC
v_call: TRBV4-1; d_call: TRBD1; clone_size: few; j_call: TRBJ2-7; cdr3_aa: CASSQPGQRYEQYF; cdr3_nt: TGCGCCAGCAGCCAGCCGGGACAGCGATACGAGCAGTACTTC
v_call: TRBV5-1; d_call: NA; clone_size: few; j_call: TRBJ2-6; cdr3_aa: CASSLTGSGANVLTF; cdr3_nt: TGCGCCAGCAGCCTAACAGGCTCTGGGGCCAACGTCCTGACTTTC
v_call: TRBV25-1; d_call: NA; clone_size: many; j_call: TRBJ2-4; cdr3_aa: CARLGGRAPLAKNIQYF; cdr3_nt: TGTGCCAGGCTTGGAGGACGGGCTCCTCTAGCCAAAAACATTCAGTACTTC
v_call: TRBV19; d_call: NA; clone_size: NA; j_call: TRBJ2-7; cdr3_aa: CASADQQHEQYF; cdr3_nt: TGTGCCAGTGCCGACCAACAGCACGAGCAGTACTTC
v_call: TRBV20-1; d_call: TRBD2; clone_size: NA; j_call: TRBJ2-7; cdr3_aa: CSARRREGHLEQYF; cdr3_nt: TGCAGTGCTAGAAGGCGGGAGGGGCATTTAGAGCAGTACTTC
v_call: TRBV20-1; d_call: TRBD1; clone_size: many; j_call: TRBJ2-7; cdr3_aa: CSASSPDRGSYEQYF; cdr3_nt: TGCAGTGCTAGTTCCCCCGACAGGGGGTCCTACGAGCAGTACTTC
v_call: TRBV5-4; d_call: TRBD2; clone_size: NA; j_call: TRBJ2-3; cdr3_aa: CASSLNSGSREDTQYF; cdr3_nt: TGTGCCAGCAGCTTGAATAGCGGGAGTCGTGAAGATACGCAGTATTTT
v_call: TRBV12-3/TRBV12-4; d_call: TRBD2; clone_size: many; j_call: TRBJ2-1; cdr3_aa: CASTRGTSGQHNEQFF; cdr3_nt: TGTGCCAGCACCAGAGGGACTAGCGGCCAACACAATGAGCAGTTCTTC
v_call: TRBV27; d_call: NA; clone_size: NA; j_call: TRBJ2-7; cdr3_aa: CASSLIGREQYF; cdr3_nt: TGTGCCAGCAGTTTAATAGGGAGAGAGCAGTACTTC
v_call: TRBV20-1; d_call: NA; clone_size: NA; j_call: TRBJ2-2; cdr3_aa: CSASGGGTGELFF; cdr3_nt: TGCAGTGCTAGCGGAGGAGGGACCGGGGAGCTGTTTTTT